The 17 T cell receptor beta chains listed next were all sequenced from one sample in a study of spatial heterogeneity in lung cancer. Each CDR3 protein is one row after TCRdb ran MiXCR on the 5' RACE reads. The sample records around 40,000 distinct CDR3 sequences, roughly 5.8% being singletons. Stated time point: sample taken at primary tumor resection. Whole RNA, which was extracted from tumor, nontumor lung tissue or frozen PBMC, was sequenced without any cell sorting. Material: PBMCs, obtained at surgery. Receptor source: a male donor with early-stage non-small cell lung cancer.

In this sample, this clonotype turned up many times. The chain uses TRBV27 and TRBJ1-4; TRBD1 is a possible D gene (5 bases). The CDR3 has 15 amino acids. Germline V gene lookup returns CDR1 MNHEY and CDR2 SMNVEV (reference sequence). V lost 5 bases and J lost 0, with 10 bases in between. CDR3 region: CASSPQGATNEKLFF. DNA for the CDR3: TGTGCCAGCAGTCCCCAGGGAGCAACTAATGAAAAACTGTTTTTT.

The chain employs TRBV18 and TRBJ1-3; D is undetermined. V shed 1 base and J shed 2 bases, with 9 bases lying between them. Germline V gives CDR1 KGHSH, CDR2 LQKENI. The length of the CDR3 is 15 residues. The CDR3 coding sequence is TGTGCCAGCTCACCACGCGATGGAACTGGAAACACCATATATTTT. Its translation is CASSPRDGTGNTIYF.

Many counts were recorded for this clonotype. The V gene is TRBV12-3 or TRBV12-4, the J gene TRBJ1-5; D gene unclear. V gave up 6 bases and J gave up 1 base, with 10 bases separating them. The CDR3 is 14 residues long. The CDR3 nucleotides are TGTGCCAGCAGGGGGAAAAGAAGCAATCAGCCCCAGCATTTT. It encodes CASRGKRSNQPQHF.

This clonotype was observed at least ten times. The chain combines TRBV20-1 with TRBJ2-7; 10 bases match TRBD2. Per germline, CDR1 DFQATT and CDR2 SNEGSKA (reference sequence). This CDR3 is 16 amino acids long. The trim removed 2 bases at V and 3 bases at J, leaving 10 bases unmatched. CDR3: CSARTSGAGNLYEQYF. The CDR3, as DNA: TGCAGTGCTAGAACTAGCGGGGCTGGGAACCTCTACGAGCAGTACTTC.

The gene calls are TRBV11-2 and TRBJ1-2, with a tentative D call TRBD1 (6 bases). The CDR3 is 14 amino acids. Germline V gene data show CDR1 as SGHAT and CDR2 as FQNNGV. Between the trimmed V and J ends, which lost 0 bases and 8 bases, there was a span of 13 bases. DNA of the CDR3: TGTGCCAGCAGCTTAGATACCGGACAGTGGGGCTACACCTTC. This translates into CASSLDTGQWGYTF.

In its sample, this clonotype was seen a few times. The genes are TRBV19 and TRBJ2-3, with TRBD1 matching over 8 bases. V shed 5 bases and J 0 bases; nucleotides not matched to a gene: 4. CDR1 and CDR2 from the germline V gene are LNHDA and SQIVND (reference sequence). The CDR3 has 15 residues. The CDR3, as DNA: TGTGCCAGTAGTCAACACAGGGGGAGCACAGATACGCAGTATTTT. It specifies CASSQHRGSTDTQYF.

This clonotype was detected a few times. The V gene is TRBV5-6, the J gene TRBJ1-2; D gene ambiguous. The CDR3 totals 12 residues. The V end was cut by 1 base, the J end by 4 bases, with 5 bases between. Germline-derived CDR1 and CDR2 are SGHDT and YYEEEE. CDR3 sequence: CASSLRLYGYTF. Here the CDR3 DNA reads TGTGCCAGCAGCTTGCGGCTCTATGGCTACACCTTC.

This clonotype has a count of ten or more. The chain employs TRBV12-3 or TRBV12-4 and TRBJ2-5; D unclear. This CDR3 has 13 residues. V lost 1 base to trimming and J lost 7 bases, with 10 bases between them. The CDR3 coding sequence is TGTGCCAGCAGTTTAGGTGGCGCCAGGACCCAGTACTTC. Its protein is CASSLGGARTQYF.

V usage is TRBV5-1 and J usage is TRBJ2-2, with D hard to call. The V end lost 0 bases, the J end lost 7 bases, and 4 bases lay between the germline ends. The CDR3 extends over 12 amino acids. CDR1 is SGHRS and CDR2 is YFSETQ in the germline V gene. CDR3 sequence reads: CASSLALGELFF. The CDR3 coding sequence is TGCGCCAGCAGCTTGGCCCTCGGGGAGCTGTTTTTT.

This clonotype has only a few counts. The V and J genes are TRBV11-2 and TRBJ2-5, with D perhaps TRBD1 (6 bases). Trimming removed 5 bases at V and 1 base at J, with 11 bases between. CDR1 SGHAT and CDR2 FQNNGV come from the germline V gene. The length of the CDR3 is 14 residues. The DNA of the CDR3 is TGTGCCAGCAGCACCCGGGACATCCAAGAGACCCAGTACTTC. Its protein is CASSTRDIQETQYF.

This clonotype has at least ten counts. The chain employs TRBV6-5 and TRBJ1-1; 11 bases match TRBD1. This CDR3 is built from 15 residues. The V segment lost 5 bases and the J segment 1 base; nucleotides outside the gene matches: 3. Looked up from germline, CDR1 is MNHEY and CDR2 is SVGAGI. The CDR3 DNA sequence: TGTGCCAGCAGTGGGGACAGGGGGAGGAACACTGAAGCTTTCTTT. The encoded protein is CASSGDRGRNTEAFF.

This clonotype was recorded at least ten times. One end of the junction varies from germline; a read error may be responsible. The chain combines TRBV7-7 with TRBJ2-5, with no clear D. The germline CDR1 and CDR2 sequences are SSHAT and FNYEAQ (reference sequence). The CDR3 sequence is 14 residues long. The CDR3 loop is CASSFLGFQETQYF. The CDR3 coding sequence is TGTGCTAGCAGCTTCTTAGGTTTTCAAGAGACCCAGTACTTC.

The V gene is TRBV7-3, the J gene TRBJ2-2; D is ambiguous. This CDR3 has 14 amino acids. The germline V gene has CDR1 SGHTA and CDR2 FQGTGA. Trimming shortened V by 8 bases and J by 7 bases, and 17 bases separated the two germline ends. Here the CDR3 reads CASSSQAIFGELFF. The CDR3 DNA is TGTGCCAGCTCCTCCCAAGCCATATTCGGGGAGCTGTTTTTT.

In this sample, this clonotype turned up many times. The genes are TRBV20-1 and TRBJ1-1, with D possibly being TRBD1 (6 bases). There are 13 residues in the CDR3. Trimming removed 6 bases from V and 3 bases from J, with 14 bases in between. The germline CDR1 and CDR2 sequences are DFQATT and SNEGSKA (reference sequence). This CDR3 is CSARTVFYTEAFF. In nucleotides, the CDR3 is TGCAGTGCCCGGACAGTCTTTTACACTGAAGCTTTCTTT.

The chain links TRBV20-1 to TRBJ1-6; maybe TRBD1 (5 bases). The germline CDR1 and CDR2 sequences are DFQATT and SNEGSKA (reference sequence). This CDR3 region has 18 residues. Trimming removed 6 bases at V and 0 bases at J, with 21 bases between. The CDR3 is CSARRGIGLSSYNSPLHF. For the CDR3, the DNA is TGCAGTGCCAGGAGGGGCATCGGATTAAGCTCCTATAATTCACCCCTCCACTTT.

This clonotype was seen many times. The chain has TRBV3-1 and TRBJ1-6; D is undetermined. Per germline, CDR1 LGHDT and CDR2 YNNKEL (reference sequence). The CDR3 loop spans 13 amino acids. The germline V and J ends were trimmed by 6 bases and 10 bases, with 13 bases remaining between them. DNA of the CDR3: TGTGCCAGCAGGGCGGGATTTGACTCACCCCTCCACTTT. It codes for CASRAGFDSPLHF.

Many counts were recorded for this clonotype. V gene TRBV5-1 combines with J gene TRBJ1-5; a possible D gene is TRBD1 (5 bases). The germline V gene encodes CDR1 SGHRS and CDR2 YFSETQ. Trimming pared 4 bases from V and 3 bases from J, leaving 11 bases between. CDR3 length equals 14 residues. CDR3 nucleotides: TGCGCCAGCAGCCCCCTGGGGGACAATCAGCCCCAGCATTTT. The encoded protein is CASSPLGDNQPQHF.